These 25 T cell receptor beta chains were sequenced from one sample in a study of spatial heterogeneity in lung cancer. One entry per CDR3 protein, called by TCRdb with MiXCR from the 5' RACE reads. The sample records fewer than 60,000 distinct CDR3 sequences, more than 6.5% being singletons. Described time point: blood at routine non-recurrence follow-up after resection. Whole RNA from tumor, nontumor lung or frozen PBMC was sequenced unsorted. This sample comprised PBMCs, obtained at follow-up. These receptors were taken from a female donor with early-stage non-small cell lung cancer.

The rearrangement links TRBV19 to TRBJ2-7, with D possibly matching TRBD1 (6 bases). This CDR3 contains 15 residues. The ends were cut back, 3 bases at V and 2 bases at J, with 14 bases in the middle. Per the germline V gene, CDR1 is LNHDA and CDR2 is SQIVND (reference sequence). As DNA, the CDR3 is TGTGCCAGTAGTATCGGCCAGGGGTATACCTACGAGCAGTACTTC. As protein: CASSIGQGYTYEQYF.

This clonotype was seen many times. The V and J genes are TRBV7-3 and TRBJ1-6; a weak D match, TRBD1 (5 bases). Per the germline V gene, CDR1 is SGHTA and CDR2 is FQGTGA. The germline V and J ends were trimmed by 9 bases and 7 bases, with 16 bases remaining between them. The CDR3 runs to 14 residues. The DNA of the CDR3 is TGTGCCAGGTTACCGGCGGGGCCCAATTCACCCCTCCACTTT. It codes for CARLPAGPNSPLHF.

The sample holds a few counts of this clonotype. The chain uses TRBV29-1 and TRBJ2-2, with D unresolved. Germline V gene lookup returns CDR1 SQVTM and CDR2 ANQGSEA. There are 15 residues in the CDR3. V was trimmed by 1 base and J by 0 bases, leaving 9 bases between them. The CDR3 spells CSVEGPLANTGELFF. Here the CDR3 DNA reads TGCAGCGTTGAAGGTCCTCTCGCGAACACCGGGGAGCTGTTTTTT.

This clonotype came up many times. The rearrangement uses TRBV20-1 and TRBJ2-4; no clear D. Germline CDR1 is DFQATT and CDR2 is SNEGSKA (reference sequence). This CDR3 has 15 amino acids. The V gene lost 0 bases and the J gene lost 4 bases, with 13 bases spanning the gap. This CDR3 is CSARDLDRLKNIQYF. CDR3 DNA sequence: TGCAGTGCTAGAGATCTCGACCGTCTGAAAAACATTCAGTACTTC.

This clonotype was detected ten times or more. The chain couples TRBV7-3 to TRBJ2-2; 7 nucleotides agree with TRBD2. The ends lost 7 bases at V and 4 bases at J; junction bases unmatched: 6. Germline V gives CDR1 SGHTA, CDR2 FQGTGA. CDR3 size: 14 residues. CDR3 protein: CASNLPGGTGELFF. DNA for the CDR3: TGTGCCAGCAATCTACCGGGGGGCACCGGGGAGCTGTTTTTT.

To note about this clonotype: This may be a read error, as it is one base from a much larger clone. The genes are TRBV7-2 and TRBJ1-6; 9 bases align to TRBD1. Germline CDR1 is SGHTA and CDR2 is FQGNSA. There are 15 residues in the CDR3. The CDR3 nucleotides read TGTGCCAGCAGCTTGGGACAGGGTTTTAATTCACACCTCCACTTT. Translating it yields CASSLGQGFNSHLHF.

This clonotype has a count of ten or more. The chain is built from TRBV27 and TRBJ1-2; D is ambiguous. Germline V gene data show CDR1 as MNHEY and CDR2 as SMNVEV (reference sequence). Trimming left V 6 bases short and J 8 bases short, with 22 bases between. There are 15 residues in the CDR3. CDR3 coding DNA: TGTGCCAGCAGCCTAAACGCCCGAACCCCCACCGGCTACACCTTC. It yields the protein CASSLNARTPTGYTF.

This rearrangement joins TRBV15 to TRBJ2-5; D possibly corresponds to TRBD1 (7 bases). This CDR3 spans 13 amino acids. The germline V and J ends were trimmed by 4 bases and 5 bases, with 11 bases remaining between them. CDR1 is LNHNV, CDR2 YYDKDF, per germline (reference sequence). The CDR3 nucleotides read TGTGCCACCAGCAAGACAGGGAGGGAGACCCAGTACTTC. The encoded protein is CATSKTGRETQYF.

The chain links TRBV3-1 to TRBJ2-3; TRBD1 matches at 8 bases. The CDR3 is 14 amino acids. Trimming at V came to 4 bases and at J to 2 bases, leaving 2 bases not matched to a gene. Per germline, CDR1 LGHDT and CDR2 YNNKEL (reference sequence). The CDR3 nucleotides are TGTGCCAGCAGCCGGACAGGGAACACAGATACGCAGTATTTT. It specifies CASSRTGNTDTQYF.

This clonotype was observed many times. The rearrangement links TRBV5-4 to TRBJ2-3; tentative D call: TRBD2 (5 bases). The length of the CDR3 is 16 residues. V lost 4 bases, J lost 1 base, and 16 bases lay in between. The germline V gene has CDR1 SGHNT and CDR2 YYREEE (reference sequence). The CDR3 region is CASSTLLAGRTDTQYF. CDR3 bases: TGTGCCAGCAGCACCCTCCTGGCGGGTCGCACAGATACGCAGTATTTT.

In its sample, this clonotype was seen many times. The chain carries TRBV12-3 or TRBV12-4 and TRBJ1-1; tentatively, D is TRBD1 (6 bases). Trimming shortened V by 6 bases and J by 4 bases, and 15 bases separated the two germline ends. The CDR3 loop spans 14 amino acids. The CDR3 nucleotides are TGTGCCAGCAGCACCTCCACACAGGGCACTGAAGCTTTCTTT. Residues: CASSTSTQGTEAFF.

This clonotype showed up many times. This chain links TRBV12-3 or TRBV12-4 with TRBJ1-2, with unresolved D. The CDR3 is made up of 13 amino acids. V shed 5 bases and J shed 5 bases, with 12 bases lying between them. CDR3 residues: CASSLGGEYGYTF. In DNA form, the CDR3 reads TGTGCCAGCAGTCTCGGCGGGGAATATGGCTACACCTTC.

A few counts support this clonotype. This chain uses TRBV2 with TRBJ2-3, with unresolved D. Looked up from germline, CDR1 is SNHLY and CDR2 is FYNNEI. This CDR3 comprises 14 residues. Trimming cost V 4 bases and J 2 bases, with 10 bases left between them. The CDR3 DNA reads as TGTGCCAGCAGTGCCCTGGGGTCCACAGATACGCAGTATTTT. It encodes CASSALGSTDTQYF.

The sample holds many counts of this clonotype. V is TRBV29-1 and J is TRBJ1-2, with TRBD1 matching over 7 bases. Per germline, CDR1 SQVTM and CDR2 ANQGSEA. The CDR3 is 12 residues long. The J segment lost 4 bases and the V segment lost 5 bases, leaving 4 bases of the junction unmatched. CDR3 sequence (DNA): TGCAGCGTTCGACAGGGCCGCTATGGCTACACCTTC. It specifies CSVRQGRYGYTF.

The chain is built from TRBV12-3 or TRBV12-4 and TRBJ2-2; weak D call: TRBD1 (6 bases). The CDR3 covers 15 residues. V lost 4 bases and J lost 2, with 11 bases in between. This chain's CDR3 is CASSSGTKNTGELFF. CDR3 bases: TGTGCCAGCAGTTCCGGGACAAAAAACACCGGGGAGCTGTTTTTT.

This clonotype was counted a few times. This chain links TRBV7-2 with TRBJ2-1; a weak D match, TRBD2 (5 bases). Germline V gene lookup returns CDR1 SGHTA and CDR2 FQGNSA. Trimming cost V 5 bases and J 0 bases, with 11 bases left between them. The CDR3 covers 15 residues. CDR3 nucleotide sequence: TGTGCCAGCAGCCCGGTAGCGAGCTCCTACAATGAGCAGTTCTTC. It codes for CASSPVASSYNEQFF. Drawing the rest from reference TRBV7-2 and TRBJ2-1, the complete variable domain is GAGVSQSPSNKVTEKGKDVELRCDPISGHTALYWYRQSLGQGLEFLIYFQGNSAPDKSGLPSDRFSAERTGGSVSTLTIQRTQQEDSAVYLCASSPVASSYNEQFFGPGTRLTVL.

This clonotype showed up many times. The chain joins TRBV7-2 to TRBJ1-1; perhaps TRBD1 as D (5 bases). CDR3 length: 16 residues. Trimming removed 3 bases at V and 8 bases at J, with 22 bases between. The germline gives CDR1 SGHTA, CDR2 FQGNSA. The CDR3 spells CASSLDAGGTGGEAFF. CDR3 coding DNA: TGTGCCAGCAGCTTGGACGCCGGTGGGACGGGAGGGGAAGCTTTCTTT.

This clonotype has at least ten counts. The chain is built from TRBV12-3 or TRBV12-4 and TRBJ1-2, with D maybe TRBD1 (5 bases). V lost 5 bases and J 5 bases, leaving 15 bases between the germline ends. The CDR3 consists of 14 residues. CDR3 region: CASSPPGYRYGYTF. Here the CDR3 DNA reads TGTGCCAGCAGTCCTCCAGGGTATCGATATGGCTACACCTTC.

This clonotype was seen only a few times. The rearrangement uses TRBV20-1 and TRBJ2-7; D is undetermined. The CDR3 sequence is 13 residues long. Trimming pared 0 bases from V and 9 bases from J, leaving 15 bases between. Germline CDR1 reads DFQATT; CDR2 reads SNEGSKA (reference sequence). The CDR3 loop reads CSAREVTSTRQYF. In nucleotides, the CDR3 is TGCAGTGCTAGAGAAGTTACATCTACCAGGCAGTACTTC.

This clonotype was counted many times. This chain connects TRBV29-1 to TRBJ2-2, with TRBD2 identical over 11 bases. V shed 7 bases and J 6 bases; nucleotides not matched to a gene: 7. This CDR3 spans 14 amino acids. CDR1 and CDR2 (germline): SQVTM, ANQGSEA. The CDR3 DNA reads as TGCAGCGCATCTAGCGGGGGGAGGTCCGGGGAGCTGTTTTTT. As protein: CSASSGGRSGELFF.

Many counts were recorded for this clonotype. The V and J genes are TRBV11-1 and TRBJ2-7, with TRBD1 matching 7 bases. V lost 5 bases to trimming and J lost 7 bases; unmatched junction nucleotides: 11. CDR1 and CDR2 from the germline V gene are SGHAT and FQDESV (reference sequence). The CDR3 has 14 amino acids. The CDR3 sequence: CASSLTGARREQYF. CDR3 coding DNA: TGTGCCAGCAGCCTAACAGGGGCTAGGAGAGAGCAGTACTTC.

This clonotype was seen at least ten times. The V and J genes are TRBV7-9 and TRBJ2-3, with 12 bases lining up with TRBD2. V was pared by 2 bases and J by 2 bases, with 2 bases of the junction left unmatched. CDR3 length equals 16 residues. Germline V gene data show CDR1 as SEHNR and CDR2 as FQNEAQ (reference sequence). The CDR3 reads CASSLRTSGVTDTQYF. Written as DNA, the CDR3 is TGTGCCAGCAGCTTAAGGACTAGCGGGGTCACAGATACGCAGTATTTT.

This clonotype was seen a handful of times. The V and J genes are TRBV5-1 and TRBJ2-1; D possibly corresponds to TRBD2 (6 bases). This CDR3 contains 15 residues. V lost 0 bases to trimming and J lost 6 bases, with 13 bases between them. Germline CDR1 reads SGHRS; CDR2 reads YFSETQ. The CDR3 region is CASSLDPAGSNEQFF. The CDR3 DNA follows: TGCGCCAGCAGCTTGGACCCGGCCGGGAGCAATGAGCAGTTCTTC.

This rearrangement joins TRBV11-2 to TRBJ2-4; 7 bases fit TRBD2. Germline lookup yields CDR1 SGHAT and CDR2 FQNNGV. The V and J ends lost 2 bases and 16 bases, in that order; junction bases with no gene match: 8. The CDR3 sequence is 12 residues long. DNA of the CDR3: TGTGCCAGCAGCTTAAATTCGGGGGGTAATTACTTC. It is translated as CASSLNSGGNYF. The full variable domain, rest sourced from reference TRBV11-2 and TRBJ2-4, is EAGVAQSPRYKIIEKRQSVAFWCNPISGHATLYWYQQILGQGPKLLIQFQNNGVVDDSQLPKDRFSAERLKGVDSTLKIQPAKLEDSAVYLCASSLNSGGNYFGAGTRLSVL.

In this sample, this clonotype turned up a few times. The rearrangement links TRBV19 to TRBJ2-3; 7 bases are shared with TRBD1. Trimming at V came to 7 bases and at J to 3 bases, leaving 10 bases not matched to a gene. Germline assignment: CDR1 LNHDA and CDR2 SQIVND (reference sequence). The CDR3 is 15 residues long. CDR3 sequence reads: CASNVGGATTDTQYF. The CDR3 coding sequence is TGTGCCAGTAATGTAGGGGGCGCGACAACAGATACGCAGTATTTT.